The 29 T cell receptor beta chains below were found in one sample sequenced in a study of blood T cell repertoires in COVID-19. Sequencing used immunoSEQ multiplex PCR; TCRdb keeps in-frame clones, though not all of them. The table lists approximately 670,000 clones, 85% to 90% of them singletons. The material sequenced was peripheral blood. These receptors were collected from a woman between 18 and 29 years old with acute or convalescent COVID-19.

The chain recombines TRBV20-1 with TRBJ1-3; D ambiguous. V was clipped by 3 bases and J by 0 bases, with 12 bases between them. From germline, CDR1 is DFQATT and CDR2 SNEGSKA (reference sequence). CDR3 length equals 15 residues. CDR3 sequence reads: CSASRGDYSGNTIYF. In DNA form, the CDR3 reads TGCAGTGCTAGTCGAGGCGATTACTCTGGAAACACCATATATTTT.

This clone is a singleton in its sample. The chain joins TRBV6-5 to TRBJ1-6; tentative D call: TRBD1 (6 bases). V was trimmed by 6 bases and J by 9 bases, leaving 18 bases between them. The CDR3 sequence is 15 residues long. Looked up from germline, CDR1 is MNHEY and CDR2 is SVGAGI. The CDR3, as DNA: TGTGCCAGCAGAGACTCAGGGTGGGGGCCTTCACCCCTCCACTTT. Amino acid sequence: CASRDSGWGPSPLHF.

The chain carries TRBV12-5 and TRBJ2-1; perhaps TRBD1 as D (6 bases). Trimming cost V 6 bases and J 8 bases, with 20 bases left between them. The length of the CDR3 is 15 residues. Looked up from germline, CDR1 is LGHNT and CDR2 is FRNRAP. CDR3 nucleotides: TGTGCTAGTGGCTCGGGACATCTGGGTGGCGATGAGCAGTTCTTC. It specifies CASGSGHLGGDEQFF.

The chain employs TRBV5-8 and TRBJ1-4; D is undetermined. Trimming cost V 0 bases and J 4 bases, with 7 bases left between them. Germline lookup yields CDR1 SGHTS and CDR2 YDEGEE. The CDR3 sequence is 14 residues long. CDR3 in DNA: TGTGCCAGCAGCTTGGGCCAGTTTAATGAAAAACTGTTTTTT. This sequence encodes CASSLGQFNEKLFF.

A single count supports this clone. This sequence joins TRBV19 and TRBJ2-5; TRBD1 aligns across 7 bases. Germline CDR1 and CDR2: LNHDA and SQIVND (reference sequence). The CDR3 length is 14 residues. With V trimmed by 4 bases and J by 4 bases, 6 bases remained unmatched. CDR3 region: CASSTHRGGETQYF. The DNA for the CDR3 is TGTGCCAGTAGTACCCACAGGGGTGGAGAGACCCAGTACTTC.

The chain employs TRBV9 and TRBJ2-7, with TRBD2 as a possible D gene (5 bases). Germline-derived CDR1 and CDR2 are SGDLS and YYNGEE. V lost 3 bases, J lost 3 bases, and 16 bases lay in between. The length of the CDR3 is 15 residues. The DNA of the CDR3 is TGTGCCAGCAGCGGTCCGGGAAACATGGTCTACGAGCAGTACTTC. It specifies CASSGPGNMVYEQYF.

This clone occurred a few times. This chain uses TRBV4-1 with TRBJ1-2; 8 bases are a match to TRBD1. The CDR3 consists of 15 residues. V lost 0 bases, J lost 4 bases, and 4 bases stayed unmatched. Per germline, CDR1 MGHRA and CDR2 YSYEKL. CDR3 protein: CASSQEGQGSYGYTF. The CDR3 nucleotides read TGCGCCAGCAGCCAAGAAGGACAGGGAAGCTATGGCTACACCTTC.

The CDR3 loop is CASSQDLGRVGGTGELFF. The DNA of the CDR3 is TGTGCCAGCAGCCAAGATCTGGGCAGGGTAGGTGGCACCGGGGAGCTGTTTTTT. V and J are TRBV3-1 (or the pseudogene TRBV3-2) and TRBJ2-2, with TRBD1 as a possible D gene (5 bases). The CDR3 loop spans 18 amino acids. CDR1 is LGHDT, CDR2 YNNKEL, per germline (reference sequence). Trimming stripped 0 bases from V and 4 bases from J, with 18 bases between.

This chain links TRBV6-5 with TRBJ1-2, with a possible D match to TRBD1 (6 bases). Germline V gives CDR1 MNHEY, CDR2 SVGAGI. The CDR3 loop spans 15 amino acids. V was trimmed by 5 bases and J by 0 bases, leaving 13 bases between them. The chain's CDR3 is CASSPGQIANYGYTF. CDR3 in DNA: TGTGCCAGCAGTCCCGGACAGATAGCTAACTATGGCTACACCTTC.

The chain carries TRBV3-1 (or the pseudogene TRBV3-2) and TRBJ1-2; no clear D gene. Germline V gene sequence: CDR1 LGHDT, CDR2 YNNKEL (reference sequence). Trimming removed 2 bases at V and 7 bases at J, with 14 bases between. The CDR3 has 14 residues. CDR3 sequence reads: CASSQRIQVGGYTF. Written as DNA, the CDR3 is TGTGCCAGCAGCCAAAGAATTCAAGTCGGTGGCTACACCTTC.

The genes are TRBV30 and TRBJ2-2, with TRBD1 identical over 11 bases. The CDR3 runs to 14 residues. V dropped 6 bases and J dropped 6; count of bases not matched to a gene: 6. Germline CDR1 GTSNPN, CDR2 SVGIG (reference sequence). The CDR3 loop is CACPGQGGAGELFF. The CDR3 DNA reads TGTGCCTGTCCGGGACAGGGGGGTGCCGGGGAGCTGTTTTTT. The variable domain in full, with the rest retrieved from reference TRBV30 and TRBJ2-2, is SQTIHQWPATLVQPVGSPLSLECTVEGTSNPNLYWYRQAAGRGLQLLFYSVGIGQISSEVPQNLSASRPQDRQFILSSKKLLLSDSGFYLCACPGQGGAGELFFGEGSRLTVL.

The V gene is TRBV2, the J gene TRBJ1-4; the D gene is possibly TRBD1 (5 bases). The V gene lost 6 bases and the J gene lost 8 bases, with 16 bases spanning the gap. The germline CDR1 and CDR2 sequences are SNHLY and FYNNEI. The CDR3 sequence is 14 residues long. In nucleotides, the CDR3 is TGTGCCAGCAGCCTTCAGGGTTTTGGGGAAAAACTGTTTTTT. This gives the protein CASSLQGFGEKLFF.

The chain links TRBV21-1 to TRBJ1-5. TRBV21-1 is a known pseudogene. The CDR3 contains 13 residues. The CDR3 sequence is CASTPVRLQPQHF. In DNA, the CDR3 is TGTGCCAGCACCCCAGTGAGGCTTCAGCCCCAGCATTTT.

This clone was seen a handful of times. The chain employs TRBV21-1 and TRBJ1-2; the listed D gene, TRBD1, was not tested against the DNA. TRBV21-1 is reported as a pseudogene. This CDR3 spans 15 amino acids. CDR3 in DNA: TGTGCCAGCAGCACCACCAGGGACAGAGGAAATGGCTACACCTTC. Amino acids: CASSTTRDRGNGYTF.

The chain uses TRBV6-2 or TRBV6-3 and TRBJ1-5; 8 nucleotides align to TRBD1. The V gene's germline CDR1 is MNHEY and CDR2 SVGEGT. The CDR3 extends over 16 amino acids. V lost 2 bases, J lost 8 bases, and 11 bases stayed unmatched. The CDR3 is CASSYHRTGLGEPQHF. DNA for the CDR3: TGTGCCAGCAGTTACCATCGGACAGGGTTAGGTGAGCCCCAGCATTTT.

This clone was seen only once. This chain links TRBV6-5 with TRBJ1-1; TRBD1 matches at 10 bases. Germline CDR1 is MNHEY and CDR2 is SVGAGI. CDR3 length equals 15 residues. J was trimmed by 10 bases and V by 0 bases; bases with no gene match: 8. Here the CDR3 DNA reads TGTGCCAGCAGTTACTCGATCGGGACAGGGGTAAGAGCTTTCTTT. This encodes CASSYSIGTGVRAFF.

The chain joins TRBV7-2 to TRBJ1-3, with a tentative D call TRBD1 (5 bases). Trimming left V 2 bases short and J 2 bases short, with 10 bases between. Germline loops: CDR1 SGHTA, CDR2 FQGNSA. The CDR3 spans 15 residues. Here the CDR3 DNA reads TGTGCCAGCAGCTTAACAGGATATACTGGAAACACCATATATTTT. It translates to CASSLTGYTGNTIYF.

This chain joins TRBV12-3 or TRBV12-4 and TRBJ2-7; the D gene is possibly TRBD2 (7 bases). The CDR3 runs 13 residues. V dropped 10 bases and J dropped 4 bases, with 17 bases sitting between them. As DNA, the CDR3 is TGTGCCATACGGGGGCTAGCGGATTACGAGCAGTACTTC. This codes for CAIRGLADYEQYF.

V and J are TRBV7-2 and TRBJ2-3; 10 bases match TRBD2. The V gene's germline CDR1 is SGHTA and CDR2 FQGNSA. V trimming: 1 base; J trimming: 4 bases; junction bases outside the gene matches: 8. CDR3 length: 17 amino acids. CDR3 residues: CASSLGSSGGASDTQYF. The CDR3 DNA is TGTGCCAGCAGCTTAGGCTCGAGCGGGGGGGCTTCAGATACGCAGTATTTT. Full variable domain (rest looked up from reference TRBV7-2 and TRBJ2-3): GAGVSQSPSNKVTEKGKDVELRCDPISGHTALYWYRQSLGQGLEFLIYFQGNSAPDKSGLPSDRFSAERTGGSVSTLTIQRTQQEDSAVYLCASSLGSSGGASDTQYFGPGTRLTVL.

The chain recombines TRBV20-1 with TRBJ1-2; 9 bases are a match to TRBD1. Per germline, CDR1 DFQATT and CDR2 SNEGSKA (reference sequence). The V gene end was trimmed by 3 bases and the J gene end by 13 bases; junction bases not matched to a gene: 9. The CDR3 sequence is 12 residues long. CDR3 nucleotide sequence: TGCAGTGCTAGTGTGGGGACAGGGTTTTTCACCTTC. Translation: CSASVGTGFFTF.

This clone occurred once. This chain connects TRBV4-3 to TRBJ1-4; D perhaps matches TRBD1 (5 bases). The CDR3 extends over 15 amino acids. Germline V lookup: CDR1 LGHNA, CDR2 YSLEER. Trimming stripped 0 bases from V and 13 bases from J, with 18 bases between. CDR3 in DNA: TGCGCCAGCAGCCAAGAGAGGTGGACAACAGGCCTACTGTTTTTT. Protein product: CASSQERWTTGLLFF.

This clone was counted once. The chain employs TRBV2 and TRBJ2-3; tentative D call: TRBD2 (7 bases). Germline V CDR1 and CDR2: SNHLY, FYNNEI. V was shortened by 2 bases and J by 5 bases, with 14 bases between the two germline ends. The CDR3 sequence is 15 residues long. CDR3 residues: CASSERGGAGDTQYF. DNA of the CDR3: TGTGCCAGCAGTGAAAGAGGGGGGGCAGGAGATACGCAGTATTTT.

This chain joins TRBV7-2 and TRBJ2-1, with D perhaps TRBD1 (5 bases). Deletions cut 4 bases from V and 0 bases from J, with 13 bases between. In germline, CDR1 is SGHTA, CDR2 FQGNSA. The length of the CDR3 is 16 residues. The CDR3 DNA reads TGTGCCAGCAGCTCGAACAGAGACAGCTCCTACAATGAGCAGTTCTTC. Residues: CASSSNRDSSYNEQFF.

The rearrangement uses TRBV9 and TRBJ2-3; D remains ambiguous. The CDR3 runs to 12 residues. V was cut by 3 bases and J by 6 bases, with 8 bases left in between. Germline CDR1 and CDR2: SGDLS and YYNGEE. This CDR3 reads CASSELRDTQYF. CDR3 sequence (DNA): TGTGCCAGCAGCGAGTTACGGGATACGCAGTATTTT.

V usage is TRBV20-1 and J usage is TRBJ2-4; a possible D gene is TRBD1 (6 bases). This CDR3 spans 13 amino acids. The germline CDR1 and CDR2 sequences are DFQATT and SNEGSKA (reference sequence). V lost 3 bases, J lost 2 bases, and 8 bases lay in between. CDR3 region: CSASTGTKNIQYF. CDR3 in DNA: TGCAGTGCTAGTACAGGGACCAAAAACATTCAGTACTTC.

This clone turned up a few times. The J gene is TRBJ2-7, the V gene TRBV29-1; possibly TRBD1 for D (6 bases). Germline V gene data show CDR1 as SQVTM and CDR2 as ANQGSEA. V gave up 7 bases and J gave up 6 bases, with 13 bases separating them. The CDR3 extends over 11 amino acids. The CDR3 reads CSAEDRGEQYF. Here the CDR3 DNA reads TGCAGCGCAGAGGACAGAGGCGAGCAGTACTTC.

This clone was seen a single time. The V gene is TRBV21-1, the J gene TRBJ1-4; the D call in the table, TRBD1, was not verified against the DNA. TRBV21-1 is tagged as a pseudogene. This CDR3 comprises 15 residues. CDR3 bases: TGTGCCAGCAGCGATGGGACAGGGGTACTGGAAAAACTGTTTTTT. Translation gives CASSDGTGVLEKLFF.

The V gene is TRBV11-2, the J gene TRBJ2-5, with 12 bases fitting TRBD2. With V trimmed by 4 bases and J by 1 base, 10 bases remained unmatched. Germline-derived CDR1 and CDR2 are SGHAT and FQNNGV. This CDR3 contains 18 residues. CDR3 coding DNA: TGTGCCAGCAGCTCCTTAAGACTAGCGGGGGTTCTCCAAGAGACCCAGTACTTC. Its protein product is CASSSLRLAGVLQETQYF.

The CDR3: CASSLRAEAFF. The DNA of the CDR3 is TGTGCCAGCAGCCTCAGGGCTGAAGCTTTCTTT. The genes are TRBV7-8 and TRBJ1-1; maybe TRBD1 (5 bases). Trimming took off 5 bases at V and 6 bases at J, with 7 bases between the two ends. Per germline, CDR1 SGHVS and CDR2 FQNEAQ. This CDR3 contains 11 residues.